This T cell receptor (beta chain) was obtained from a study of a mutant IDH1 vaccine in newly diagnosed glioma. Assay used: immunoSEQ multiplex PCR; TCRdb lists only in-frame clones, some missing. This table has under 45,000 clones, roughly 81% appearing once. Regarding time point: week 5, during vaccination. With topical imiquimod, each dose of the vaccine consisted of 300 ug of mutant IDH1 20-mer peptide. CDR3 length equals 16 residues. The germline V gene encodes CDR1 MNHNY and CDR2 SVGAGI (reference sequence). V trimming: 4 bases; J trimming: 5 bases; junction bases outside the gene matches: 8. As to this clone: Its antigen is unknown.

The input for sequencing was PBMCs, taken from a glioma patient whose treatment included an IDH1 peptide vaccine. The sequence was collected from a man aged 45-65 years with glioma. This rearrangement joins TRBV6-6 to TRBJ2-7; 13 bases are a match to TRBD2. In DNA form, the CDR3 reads TGTGCCAGCAGTTTTTCCATCACTAGCGGGAGGGACGAGCAGTACTTC. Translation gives CASSFSITSGRDEQYF.